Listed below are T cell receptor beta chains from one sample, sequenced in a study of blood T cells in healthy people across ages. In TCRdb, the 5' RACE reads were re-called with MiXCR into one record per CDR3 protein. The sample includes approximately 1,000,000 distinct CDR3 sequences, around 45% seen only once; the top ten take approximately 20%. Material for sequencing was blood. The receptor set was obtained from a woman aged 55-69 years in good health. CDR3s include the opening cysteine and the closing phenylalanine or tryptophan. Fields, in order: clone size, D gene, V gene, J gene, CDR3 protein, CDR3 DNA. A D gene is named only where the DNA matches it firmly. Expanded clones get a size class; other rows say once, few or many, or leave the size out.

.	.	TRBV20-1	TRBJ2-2	CSAEGNTGELFF	TGCAGTGCCGAGGGTAACACCGGGGAGCTGTTTTTT
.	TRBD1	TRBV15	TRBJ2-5	CATSGDRGHETQYF	TGTGCCACCAGCGGGGACAGGGGGCACGAGACCCAGTACTTC
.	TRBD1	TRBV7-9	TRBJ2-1	CASSQQGAKGSEQFF	TGTGCCAGCAGTCAACAGGGGGCAAAGGGGAGTGAGCAGTTCTTC
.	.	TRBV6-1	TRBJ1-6	CASSEVRRANSPLHF	TGTGCCAGCAGTGAAGTGCGCAGGGCAAATTCACCCCTCCACTTT
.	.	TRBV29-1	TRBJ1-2	CSVATDNYGYTF	TGCAGCGTTGCAACAGATAACTATGGCTACACCTTC
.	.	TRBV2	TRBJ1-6	CASIRGQQLHF	TGTGCCAGCATCAGAGGACAGCAACTCCACTTT
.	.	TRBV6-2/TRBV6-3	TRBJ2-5	CASSYSGGSVWQYF	TGTGCCAGCAGTTACTCCGGAGGATCTGTCTGGCAGTACTTC
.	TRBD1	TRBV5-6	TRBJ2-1	CASSQDRVYEQFF	TGTGCCAGCAGTCAAGACAGGGTGTATGAGCAGTTCTTC
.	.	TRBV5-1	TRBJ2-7	CASRSELFDPRARYEQYF	TGCGCCAGCCGCTCCGAGTTGTTCGACCCAAGGGCCAGGTACGAGCAGTACTTC
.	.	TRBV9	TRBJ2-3	CASSVGLTSTDTQYF	TGTGCCAGCAGCGTAGGACTTACTTCCACAGATACGCAGTATTTT
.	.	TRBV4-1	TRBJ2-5	CASSPGGGGSQETQYF	TGCGCCAGCAGCCCCGGAGGGGGCGGGAGCCAAGAGACCCAGTACTTC
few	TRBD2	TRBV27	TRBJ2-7	CASSCPFSGRVDEQYF	TGTGCCAGCAGTTGCCCCTTTAGCGGGAGGGTCGACGAGCAGTACTTC
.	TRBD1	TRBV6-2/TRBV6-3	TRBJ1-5	CASSLGQVHQPQHF	TGTGCCAGCAGTTTGGGACAGGTTCATCAGCCCCAGCATTTT
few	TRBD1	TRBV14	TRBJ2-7	CASSQDISGTARRGSYEQYF	TGTGCCAGCAGCCAAGATATATCCGGGACAGCCAGAAGGGGATCCTACGAGCAGTACTTC
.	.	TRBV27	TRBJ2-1	CGTAVQGRNEQFF	TGTGGGACAGCAGTCCAGGGCCGAAATGAGCAGTTCTTC
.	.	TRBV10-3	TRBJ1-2	CAISEFDGYTF	TGTGCCATCAGTGAGTTTGATGGCTACACCTTC
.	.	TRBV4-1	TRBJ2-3	CASSQDGAGRSTDTQYF	TGCGCCAGCAGCCAAGACGGGGCAGGGCGCAGCACAGATACGCAGTATTTT
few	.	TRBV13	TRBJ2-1	CASSLEQDSYNEQFF	TGTGCCAGCAGCCTAGAACAGGATTCCTACAATGAGCAGTTCTTC
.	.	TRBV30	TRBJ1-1	CAWSVQGRAEAFF	TGTGCCTGGAGTGTACAGGGCAGAGCTGAAGCTTTCTTT
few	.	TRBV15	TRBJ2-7	CATSREPGPGQYF	TGTGCCACCAGCAGAGAACCGGGCCCCGGGCAGTACTTC
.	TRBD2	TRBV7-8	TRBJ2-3	CASSLRASGTSTDTQYF	TGTGCCAGCAGCTTAAGGGCTAGCGGAACAAGCACAGATACGCAGTATTTT
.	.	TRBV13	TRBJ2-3	CASSPRPTSTDTQYF	TGTGCCAGCAGCCCCCGGCCAACTAGCACAGATACGCAGTATTTT
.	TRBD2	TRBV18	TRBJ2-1	CASALGTSNEQFF	TGTGCCAGCGCACTGGGGACTAGCAATGAGCAGTTCTTC
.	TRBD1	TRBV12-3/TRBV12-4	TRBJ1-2	CASRDDRAWGYGYTF	TGTGCCAGCAGGGACGACAGGGCGTGGGGCTATGGCTACACCTTC
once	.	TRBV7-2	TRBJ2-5	CASSFGRGKGTGETQYF	TGTGCCAGCAGCTTCGGTCGGGGCAAGGGAACGGGAGAGACCCAGTACTTC
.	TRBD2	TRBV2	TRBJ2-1	CASSSPSGRAWDNEQFF	TGTGCCAGCAGTTCTCCTAGCGGGAGGGCCTGGGACAATGAGCAGTTCTTC
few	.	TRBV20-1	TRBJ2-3	CSARAMLGKADTQYF	TGCAGTGCTAGAGCCATGCTGGGGAAGGCAGATACGCAGTATTTT
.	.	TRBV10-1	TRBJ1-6	CAGSDATGLGSPLHF	TGCGCCGGCAGTGATGCGACAGGCCTGGGGTCACCCCTCCACTTT
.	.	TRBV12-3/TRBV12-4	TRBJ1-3	CASSLAPGNTIYF	TGTGCCAGCAGTTTAGCGCCCGGAAACACCATATATTTT
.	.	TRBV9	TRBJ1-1	CASSVAGPNTEAFF	TGTGCCAGCAGCGTGGCCGGGCCGAACACTGAAGCTTTCTTT
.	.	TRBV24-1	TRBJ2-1	CATSDPQGESYNEQFF	TGTGCCACCAGTGACCCGCAGGGAGAGTCCTACAATGAGCAGTTCTTC
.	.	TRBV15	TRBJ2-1	CTTSSDSAYNEQFF	TGTACCACCAGCAGCGACTCTGCCTACAATGAGCAGTTCTTC
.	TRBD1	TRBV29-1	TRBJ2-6	CSVVGTGDPSSGANVLTF	TGCAGCGTTGTAGGCACAGGGGACCCAAGCTCTGGGGCCAACGTCCTGACTTTC
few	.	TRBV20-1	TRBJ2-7	CSARDPPNSYEQYF	TGCAGTGCTAGAGATCCTCCTAACAGCTACGAGCAGTACTTC
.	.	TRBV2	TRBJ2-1	CASQRESGNEQFF	TGTGCCAGCCAACGGGAGTCGGGGAATGAGCAGTTCTTC
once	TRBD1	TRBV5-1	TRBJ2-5	CASSTRQGQTQYF	TGCGCCAGCAGCACCCGACAGGGGCAGACCCAGTACTTC
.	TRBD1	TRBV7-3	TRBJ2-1	CASSPIRDRDNEQFF	TGTGCCAGCAGCCCTATCCGGGACAGGGATAATGAGCAGTTCTTC